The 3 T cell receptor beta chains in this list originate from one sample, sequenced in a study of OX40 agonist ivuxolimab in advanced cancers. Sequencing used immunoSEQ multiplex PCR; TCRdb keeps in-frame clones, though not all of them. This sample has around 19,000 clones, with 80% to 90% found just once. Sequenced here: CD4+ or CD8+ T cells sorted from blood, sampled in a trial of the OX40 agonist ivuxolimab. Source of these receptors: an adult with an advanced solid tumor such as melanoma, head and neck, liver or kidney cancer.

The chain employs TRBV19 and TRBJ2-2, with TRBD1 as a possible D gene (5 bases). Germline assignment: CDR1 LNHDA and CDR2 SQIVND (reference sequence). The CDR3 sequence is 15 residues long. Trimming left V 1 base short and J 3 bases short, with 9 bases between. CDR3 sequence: CASSIARQYTGELFF. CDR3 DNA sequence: TGTGCCAGTAGTATAGCTAGACAGTACACCGGGGAGCTGTTTTTT.

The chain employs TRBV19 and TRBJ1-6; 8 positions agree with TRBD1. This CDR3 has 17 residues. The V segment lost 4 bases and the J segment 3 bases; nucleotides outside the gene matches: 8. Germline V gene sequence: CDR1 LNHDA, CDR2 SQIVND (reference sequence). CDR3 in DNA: TGTGCCAGTAGTACCCGGGACAGGTCTCTCTATAATTCACCCCTCCACTTT. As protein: CASSTRDRSLYNSPLHF.

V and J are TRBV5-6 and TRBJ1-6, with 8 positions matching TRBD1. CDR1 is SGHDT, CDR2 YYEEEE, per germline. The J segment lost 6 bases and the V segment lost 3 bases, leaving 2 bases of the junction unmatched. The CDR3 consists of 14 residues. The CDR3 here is CASSWGQANSPLHF. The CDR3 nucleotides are TGTGCCAGCAGCTGGGGACAGGCTAATTCACCCCTCCACTTT.